These 5 T cell receptor beta chains share one sample of origin, sequenced in a study of cytomegalovirus exposure and HLA in healthy donors. It was with 60 Vbeta and 13 Jbeta primers that the PCR ran. The assay was immunoSEQ multiplex PCR, and TCRdb's table has in-frame clones only and misses some. The sample includes under 200,000 clones, roughly four fifths of them seen just once. Sequences were obtained from PBMCs. The receptors stem from a man aged 40-49 years in good health and CMV-seronegative.

The CDR3 nucleotides are TGTGCCAGCAGCGTAGGGACTAGCGGGGCGCCCTACGAGCAGTACTTC. As protein: CASSVGTSGAPYEQYF. This chain joins TRBV9 and TRBJ2-7; TRBD2 aligns across 12 bases. The CDR3 is 16 amino acids. CDR1 and CDR2 from the germline V gene are SGDLS and YYNGEE. V was clipped by 0 bases and J by 2 bases; unmatched bases: 3.

The rearrangement links TRBV9 to TRBJ2-1; D possibly corresponds to TRBD2 (6 bases). V dropped 0 bases and J dropped 11 bases, with 9 bases sitting between them. CDR3 length: 12 residues. Germline V gives CDR1 SGDLS, CDR2 YYNGEE. DNA of the CDR3: TGTGCCAGCAGCGTAGTTGGCGGGAAGCAGTTCTTC. Amino acid sequence: CASSVVGGKQFF.

This chain links TRBV25-1 with TRBJ2-3; 10 nucleotides align to TRBD2. Trimming removed 3 bases from V and 0 bases from J; junction bases left unmatched: 3. The CDR3 sequence is 16 residues long. Per the germline V gene, CDR1 is MGHDK and CDR2 is SYGVNS. CDR3 in DNA: TGTGCCAGCAGTGACTGGACTAGCGGAAGCACAGATACGCAGTATTTT. Translating it yields CASSDWTSGSTDTQYF.

This chain links TRBV27 with TRBJ2-7; tentative D call: TRBD2 (6 bases). Germline CDR1 and CDR2: MNHEY and SMNVEV (reference sequence). V lost 6 bases and J lost 7, with 19 bases in between. There are 14 residues in the CDR3. CDR3 sequence (DNA): TGTGCCAGCAGCCCGGGACTTCCGTTGGCGGAGCAGTACTTC. Translation: CASSPGLPLAEQYF.

The chain recombines TRBV5-8 with TRBJ2-6, with 7 bases that match TRBD1. Trimming removed 4 bases from V and 1 base from J; junction bases left unmatched: 5. Germline V gene lookup returns CDR1 SGHTS and CDR2 YDEGEE. This CDR3 has 16 amino acids. CDR3 in amino acids: CASSDDRESGANVLTF. In DNA form, the CDR3 reads TGTGCCAGCAGCGACGACAGGGAATCTGGGGCCAACGTCCTGACTTTC.